This is a list of T cell receptor beta chains from one sample in a study of shared clonotypes between healthy human individuals. Profiled with immunoSEQ multiplex PCR; TCRdb holds only in-frame clones, not every one. The data show about 1 million clones, with about 76% seen just once and approximately 1.3% held by the top ten. The specimen was memory CD4+ T cells sorted from blood. These receptor sequences come from a man aged 18 to 30 in good health. The CDR3 runs from the conserved cysteine through the conserved F or W. The D gene is left open where the match is weak. Where a row states a size, it is once, few, many or the class of an expanded clone; other rows omit it.

15	TRBV7-9	.	.	TRBJ2-1	CASSFPTRRDNEQFF	TGTGCCAGCAGCTTCCCGACTAGGCGGGACAATGAGCAGTTCTTC
16	TRBV7-8	TRBD2	.	TRBJ2-4	CASSLTTSGSTYIQYF	TGTGCCAGCAGCTTAACAACTAGCGGGAGCACATACATTCAGTACTTC
12	TRBV6-5	.	few	TRBJ1-1	CASARGDTEAFF	TGTGCCAGCGCCAGAGGGGACACTGAAGCTTTCTTT
14	TRBV27	.	.	TRBJ2-5	CASSKARARETQYF	TGTGCCAGCAGTAAGGCCAGGGCTCGGGAGACCCAGTACTTC
14	TRBV19	TRBD2	.	TRBJ2-7	CASRSAGGTYEQYF	TGTGCCAGCCGTAGTGCGGGAGGGACCTACGAGCAGTACTTC
14	TRBV5-1	.	.	TRBJ2-3	CASSLALGADTQYF	TGCGCCAGCAGCTTGGCTTTAGGGGCAGATACGCAGTATTTT
14	TRBV7-2	TRBD2	.	TRBJ2-3	CASTVTSGTDTQYF	TGTGCCAGCACCGTGACTAGCGGCACAGATACGCAGTATTTT
14	TRBV5-1	.	.	TRBJ1-6	CASSLAYIGSPLHF	TGCGCCAGCAGCTTGGCCTACATAGGTTCACCCCTCCACTTT
15	TRBV28	.	.	TRBJ2-7	CASSLPGAISYEQYF	TGTGCCAGCAGTTTGCCAGGGGCTATCAGCTACGAGCAGTACTTC
16	TRBV4-2	.	.	TRBJ1-3	CASSRVPGQGSDTIYF	TGTGCCAGCAGCCGAGTCCCGGGACAAGGGTCTGACACCATATATTTT
16	TRBV5-1	.	.	TRBJ2-7	CASARTSVPPAYEQYF	TGCGCCAGTGCTAGGACCTCGGTCCCTCCCGCATACGAGCAGTACTTC